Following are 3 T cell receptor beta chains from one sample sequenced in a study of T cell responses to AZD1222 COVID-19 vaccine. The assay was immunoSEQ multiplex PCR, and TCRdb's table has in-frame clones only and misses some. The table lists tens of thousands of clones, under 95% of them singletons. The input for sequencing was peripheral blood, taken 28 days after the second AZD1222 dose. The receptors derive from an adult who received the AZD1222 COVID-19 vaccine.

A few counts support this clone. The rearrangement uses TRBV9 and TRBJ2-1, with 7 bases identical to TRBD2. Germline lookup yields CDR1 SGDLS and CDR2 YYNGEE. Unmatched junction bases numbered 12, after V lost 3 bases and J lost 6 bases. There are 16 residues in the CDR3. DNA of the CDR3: TGTGCCAGCAGCGCACTCCTAGCGGACCAAGCCAATGAGCAGTTCTTC. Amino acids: CASSALLADQANEQFF. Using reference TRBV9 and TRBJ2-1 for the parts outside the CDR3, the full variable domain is DSGVTQTPKHLITATGQRVTLRCSPRSGDLSVYWYQQSLDQGLQFLIQYYNGEERAKGNILERFSAQQFPDLHSELNLSSLELGDSALYFCASSALLADQANEQFFGPGTRLTVL.

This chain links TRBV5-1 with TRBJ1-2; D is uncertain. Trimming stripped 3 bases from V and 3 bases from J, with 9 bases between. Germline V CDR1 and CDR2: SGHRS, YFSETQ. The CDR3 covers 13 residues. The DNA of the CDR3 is TGCGCCAGCAGCTACGGACGGGACTATGGCTACACCTTC. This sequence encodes CASSYGRDYGYTF.

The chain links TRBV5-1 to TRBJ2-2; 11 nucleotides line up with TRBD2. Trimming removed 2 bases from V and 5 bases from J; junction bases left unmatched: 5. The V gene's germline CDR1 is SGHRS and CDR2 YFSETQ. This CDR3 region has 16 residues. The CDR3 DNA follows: TGCGCCAGCAGCTTTCCCGGGACTAGCGGTACCGGGGAGCTGTTTTTT. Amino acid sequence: CASSFPGTSGTGELFF.